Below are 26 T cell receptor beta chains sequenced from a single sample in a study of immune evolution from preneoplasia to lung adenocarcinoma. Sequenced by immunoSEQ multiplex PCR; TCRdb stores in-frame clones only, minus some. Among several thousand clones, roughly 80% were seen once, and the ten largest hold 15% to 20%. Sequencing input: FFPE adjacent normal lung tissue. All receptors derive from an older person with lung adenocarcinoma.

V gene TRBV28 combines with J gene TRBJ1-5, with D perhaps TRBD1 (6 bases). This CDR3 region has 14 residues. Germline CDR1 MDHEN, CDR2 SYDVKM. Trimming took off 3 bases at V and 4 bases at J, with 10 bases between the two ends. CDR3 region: CASSFLRGNQPQHF. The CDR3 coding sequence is TGTGCCAGCAGTTTTCTCAGGGGAAATCAGCCCCAGCATTTT.

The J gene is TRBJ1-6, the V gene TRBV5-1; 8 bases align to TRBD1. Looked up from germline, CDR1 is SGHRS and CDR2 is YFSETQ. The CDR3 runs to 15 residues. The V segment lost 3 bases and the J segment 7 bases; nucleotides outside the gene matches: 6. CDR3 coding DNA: TGCGCCAGCAGCTCAGACAGGGGTTACAATTCACCCCTCCACTTT. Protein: CASSSDRGYNSPLHF.

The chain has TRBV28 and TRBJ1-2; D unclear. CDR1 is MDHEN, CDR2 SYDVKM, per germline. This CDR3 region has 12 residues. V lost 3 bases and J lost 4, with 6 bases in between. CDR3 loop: CASSFGSYGYTF. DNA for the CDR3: TGTGCCAGCAGTTTTGGGAGCTATGGCTACACCTTC.

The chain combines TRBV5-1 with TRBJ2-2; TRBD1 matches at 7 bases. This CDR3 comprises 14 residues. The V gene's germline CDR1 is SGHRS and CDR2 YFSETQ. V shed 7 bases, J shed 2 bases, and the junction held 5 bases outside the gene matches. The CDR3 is CASGRQGNTGELFF. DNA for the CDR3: TGCGCCAGCGGAAGACAGGGTAACACCGGGGAGCTGTTTTTT.

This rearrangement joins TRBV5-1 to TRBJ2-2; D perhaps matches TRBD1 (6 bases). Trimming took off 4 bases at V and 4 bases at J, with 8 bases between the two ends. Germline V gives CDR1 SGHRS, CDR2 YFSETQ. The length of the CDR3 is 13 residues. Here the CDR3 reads CASSTGSTGELFF. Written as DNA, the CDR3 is TGCGCCAGCAGCACAGGGTCCACCGGGGAGCTGTTTTTT.

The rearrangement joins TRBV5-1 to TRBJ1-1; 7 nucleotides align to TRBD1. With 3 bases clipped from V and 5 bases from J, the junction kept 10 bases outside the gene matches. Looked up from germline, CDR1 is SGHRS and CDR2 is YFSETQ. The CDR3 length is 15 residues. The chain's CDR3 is CASSSDRVSGTEAFF. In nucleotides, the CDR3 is TGCGCCAGCAGCTCCGACAGGGTGTCAGGGACTGAAGCTTTCTTT. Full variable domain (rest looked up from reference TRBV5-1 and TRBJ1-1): KAGVTQTPRYLIKTRGQQVTLSCSPISGHRSVSWYQQTPGQGLQFLFEYFSETQRNKGNFPGRFSGRQFSNSRSEMNVSTLELGDSALYLCASSSDRVSGTEAFFGQGTRLTVV.

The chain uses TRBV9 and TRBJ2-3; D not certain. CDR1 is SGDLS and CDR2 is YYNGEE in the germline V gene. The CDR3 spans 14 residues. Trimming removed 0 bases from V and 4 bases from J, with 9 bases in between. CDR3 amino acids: CASSVGPFPDTQYF. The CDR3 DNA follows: TGTGCCAGCAGCGTAGGCCCATTTCCAGATACGCAGTATTTT.

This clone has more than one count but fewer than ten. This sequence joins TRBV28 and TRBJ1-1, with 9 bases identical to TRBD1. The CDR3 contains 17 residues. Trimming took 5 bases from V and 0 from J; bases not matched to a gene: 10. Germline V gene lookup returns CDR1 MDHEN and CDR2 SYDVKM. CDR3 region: CASSRPGQGTLNTEAFF. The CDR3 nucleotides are TGTGCCAGCAGTAGACCGGGACAGGGTACTTTGAACACTGAAGCTTTCTTT.

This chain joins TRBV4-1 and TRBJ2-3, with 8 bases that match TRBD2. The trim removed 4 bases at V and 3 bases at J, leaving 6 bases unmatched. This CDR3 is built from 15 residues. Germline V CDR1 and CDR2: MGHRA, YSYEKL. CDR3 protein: CASSPRTSRTDTQYF. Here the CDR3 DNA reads TGCGCCAGCAGCCCTAGGACTAGCCGGACAGATACGCAGTATTTT.

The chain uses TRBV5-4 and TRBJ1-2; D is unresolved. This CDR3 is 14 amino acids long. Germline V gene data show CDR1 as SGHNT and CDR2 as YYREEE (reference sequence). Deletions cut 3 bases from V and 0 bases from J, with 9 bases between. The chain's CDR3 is CASSSTPSNYGYTF. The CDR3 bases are TGTGCCAGCAGCTCCACCCCGTCTAACTATGGCTACACCTTC.

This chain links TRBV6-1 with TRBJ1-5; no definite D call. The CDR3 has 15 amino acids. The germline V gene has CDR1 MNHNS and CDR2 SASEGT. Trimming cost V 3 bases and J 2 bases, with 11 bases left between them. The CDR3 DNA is TGTGCCAGCAGTGATTCGTCTTGGGGCAATCAGCCCCAGCATTTT. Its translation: CASSDSSWGNQPQHF.

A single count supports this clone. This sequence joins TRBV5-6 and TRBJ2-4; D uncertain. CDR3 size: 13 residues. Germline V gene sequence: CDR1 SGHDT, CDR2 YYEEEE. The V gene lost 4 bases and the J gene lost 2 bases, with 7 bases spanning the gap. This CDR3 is CASSADPKNIQYF. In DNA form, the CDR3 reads TGTGCCAGCAGCGCGGACCCCAAAAACATTCAGTACTTC.

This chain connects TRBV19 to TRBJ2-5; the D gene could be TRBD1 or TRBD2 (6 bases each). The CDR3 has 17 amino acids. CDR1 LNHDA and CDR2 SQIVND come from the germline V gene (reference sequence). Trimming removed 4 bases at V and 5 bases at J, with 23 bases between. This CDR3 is CASSKDRGSGLVETQYF. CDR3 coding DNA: TGTGCCAGTAGTAAGGATAGGGGGAGCGGGCTGGTGGAGACCCAGTACTTC.

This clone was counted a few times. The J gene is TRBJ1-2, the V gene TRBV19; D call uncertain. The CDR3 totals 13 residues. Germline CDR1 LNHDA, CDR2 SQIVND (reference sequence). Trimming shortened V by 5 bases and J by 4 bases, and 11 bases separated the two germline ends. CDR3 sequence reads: CASSFSASYGYTF. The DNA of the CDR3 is TGTGCCAGTAGTTTCTCAGCCAGCTATGGCTACACCTTC. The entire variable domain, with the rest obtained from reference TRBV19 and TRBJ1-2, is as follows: DGGITQSPKYLFRKEGQNVTLSCEQNLNHDAMYWYRQDPGQGLRLIYYSQIVNDFQKGDIAEGYSVSREKKESFPLTVTSAQKNPTAFYLCASSFSASYGYTFGSGTRLTVV.

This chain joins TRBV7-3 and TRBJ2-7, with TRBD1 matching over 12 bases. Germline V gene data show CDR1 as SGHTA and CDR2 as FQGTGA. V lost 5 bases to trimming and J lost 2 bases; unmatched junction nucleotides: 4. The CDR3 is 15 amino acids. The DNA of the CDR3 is TGTGCCAGCAGCCCCGGGACAGGGGGCCCCTACGAGCAGTACTTC. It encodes CASSPGTGGPYEQYF.

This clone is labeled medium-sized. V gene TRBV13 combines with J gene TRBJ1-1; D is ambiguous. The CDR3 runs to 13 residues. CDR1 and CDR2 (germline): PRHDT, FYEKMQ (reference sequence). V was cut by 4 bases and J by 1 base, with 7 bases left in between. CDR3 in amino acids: CASSSDSNTEAFF. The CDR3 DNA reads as TGTGCCAGCAGCTCCGACTCGAACACTGAAGCTTTCTTT.

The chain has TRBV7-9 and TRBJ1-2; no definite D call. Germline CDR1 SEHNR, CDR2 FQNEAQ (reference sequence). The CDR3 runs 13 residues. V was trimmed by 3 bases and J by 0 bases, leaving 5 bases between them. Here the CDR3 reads CASSFGTNYGYTF. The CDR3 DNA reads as TGTGCCAGCAGCTTTGGTACTAACTATGGCTACACCTTC.

The CDR3 protein is CASAGANTQYF. DNA of the CDR3: TGTGCTAGTGCGGGGGCTAATACGCAGTATTTT. This chain uses TRBV12-5 with TRBJ2-3; D tentatively reads TRBD1 or TRBD2 (6 bases each). Germline V gene lookup returns CDR1 LGHNT and CDR2 FRNRAP. Trimming pared 7 bases from V and 7 bases from J, leaving 9 bases between. This CDR3 spans 11 amino acids. Variable domain in full (rest from reference TRBV12-5 and TRBJ2-3): DARVTQTPRHKVTEMGQEVTMRCQPILGHNTVFWYRQTMMQGLELLAYFRNRAPLDDSGMPKDRFSAEMPDATLATLKIQPSEPRDSAVYFCASAGANTQYFGPGTRLTVL.

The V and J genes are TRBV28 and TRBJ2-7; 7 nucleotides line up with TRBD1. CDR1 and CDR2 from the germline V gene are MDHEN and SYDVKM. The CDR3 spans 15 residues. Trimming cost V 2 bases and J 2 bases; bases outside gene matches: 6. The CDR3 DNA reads TGTGCCAGCAGTTTAGCACAGGGGAACACCTACGAGCAGTACTTC. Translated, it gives CASSLAQGNTYEQYF.

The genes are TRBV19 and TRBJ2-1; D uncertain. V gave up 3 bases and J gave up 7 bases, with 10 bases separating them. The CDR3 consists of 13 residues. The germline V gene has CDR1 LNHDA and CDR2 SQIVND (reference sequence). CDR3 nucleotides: TGTGCCAGTAGTATGGGCCAGTGGAATGAGCAGTTCTTC. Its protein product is CASSMGQWNEQFF.

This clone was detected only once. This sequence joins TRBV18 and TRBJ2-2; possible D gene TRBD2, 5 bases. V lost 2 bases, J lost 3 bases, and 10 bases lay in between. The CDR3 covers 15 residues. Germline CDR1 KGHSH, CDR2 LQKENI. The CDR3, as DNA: TGTGCCAGCTCACCAACGAGGGCGTACACCGGGGAGCTGTTTTTT. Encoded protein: CASSPTRAYTGELFF.

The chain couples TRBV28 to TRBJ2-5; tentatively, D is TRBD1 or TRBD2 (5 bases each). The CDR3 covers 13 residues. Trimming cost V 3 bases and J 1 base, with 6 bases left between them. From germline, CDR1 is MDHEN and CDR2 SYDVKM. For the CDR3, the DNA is TGTGCCAGCAGTTTGGGACCCCAAGAGACCCAGTACTTC. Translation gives CASSLGPQETQYF.

For the CDR3, the DNA is TGTGCCAGCAGCTCCGCCGATGGGGGCGCAGATACGCAGTATTTT. Translating it yields CASSSADGGADTQYF. This chain joins TRBV11-1 and TRBJ2-3; a possible D gene is TRBD1 (6 bases). Germline V CDR1 and CDR2: SGHAT, FQDESV (reference sequence). Trimming removed 4 bases from V and 4 bases from J, with 15 bases in between. The CDR3 length is 15 residues.

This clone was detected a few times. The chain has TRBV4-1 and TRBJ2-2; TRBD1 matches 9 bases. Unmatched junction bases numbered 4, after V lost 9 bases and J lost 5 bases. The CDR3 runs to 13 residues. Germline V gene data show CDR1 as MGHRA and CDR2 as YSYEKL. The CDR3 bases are TGCGCCAGTACAGGGGGCCCAACCGGGGAGCTGTTTTTT. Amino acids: CASTGGPTGELFF.

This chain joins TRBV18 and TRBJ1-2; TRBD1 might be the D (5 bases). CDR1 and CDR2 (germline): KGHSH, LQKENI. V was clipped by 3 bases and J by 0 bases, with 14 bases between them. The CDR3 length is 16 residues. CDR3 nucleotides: TGTGCCAGCTCACCCTCCCGGGGGATTACTAACTATGGCTACACCTTC. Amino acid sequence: CASSPSRGITNYGYTF.

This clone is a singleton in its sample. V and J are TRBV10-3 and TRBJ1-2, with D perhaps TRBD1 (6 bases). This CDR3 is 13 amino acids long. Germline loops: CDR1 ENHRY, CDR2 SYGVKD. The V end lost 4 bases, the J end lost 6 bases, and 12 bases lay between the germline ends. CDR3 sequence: CAISGRGDDGYTF. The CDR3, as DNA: TGTGCCATCAGTGGCAGGGGAGACGATGGCTACACCTTC.